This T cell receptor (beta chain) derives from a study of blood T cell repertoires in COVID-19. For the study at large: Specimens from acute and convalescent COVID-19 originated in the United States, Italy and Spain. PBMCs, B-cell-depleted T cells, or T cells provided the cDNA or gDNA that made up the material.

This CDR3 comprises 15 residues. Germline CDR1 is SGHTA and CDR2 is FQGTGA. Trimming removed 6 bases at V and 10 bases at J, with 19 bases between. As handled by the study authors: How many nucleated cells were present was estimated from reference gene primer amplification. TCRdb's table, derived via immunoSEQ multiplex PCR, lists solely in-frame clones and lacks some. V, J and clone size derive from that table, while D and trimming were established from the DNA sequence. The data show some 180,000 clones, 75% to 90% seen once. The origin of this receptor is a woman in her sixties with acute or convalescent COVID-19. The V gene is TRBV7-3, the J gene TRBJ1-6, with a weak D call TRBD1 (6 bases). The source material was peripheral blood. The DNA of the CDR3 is TGTGCCAGCAGTCCCGCGGGGGGCGGGCAATCACCCCTCCACTTT. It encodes CASSPAGGGQSPLHF.